The 12 T cell receptor beta chains below come from one sample, sequenced in a study of immune cell composition in non-small cell lung cancer. This table comes from immunoSEQ multiplex PCR, and its TCRdb copy is limited to in-frame clones, with some not included. Altogether some 10,000 clones are present, 77% being singletons, with the ten largest covering about 13%. The normal lung sample lay at least 3 cm, and maximally far, from the tumour. Sequences were obtained from non-adjacent lung tissue. These receptors all come from a human donor with non-small cell lung cancer.

The rearrangement joins TRBV7-2 to TRBJ2-1, with 8 bases identical to TRBD2. V dropped 5 bases and J dropped 3; count of bases not matched to a gene: 6. Per the germline V gene, CDR1 is SGHTA and CDR2 is FQGNSA. There are 15 residues in the CDR3. For the CDR3, the DNA is TGTGCCAGCAGCCCAGCCGGGACTAGCTACAATGAGCAGTTCTTC. Translation gives CASSPAGTSYNEQFF. Using reference TRBV7-2 and TRBJ2-1 for the parts outside the CDR3, the full variable domain is GAGVSQSPSNKVTEKGKDVELRCDPISGHTALYWYRQSLGQGLEFLIYFQGNSAPDKSGLPSDRFSAERTGGSVSTLTIQRTQQEDSAVYLCASSPAGTSYNEQFFGPGTRLTVL.

This sequence joins TRBV5-8 and TRBJ1-1, with 11 bases identical to TRBD1. The length of the CDR3 is 16 residues. Looked up from germline, CDR1 is SGHTS and CDR2 is YDEGEE. Trimming at V came to 2 bases and at J to 5 bases, leaving 8 bases not matched to a gene. CDR3 coding DNA: TGTGCCAGCAGCTTTCGGACAGGGGGCGCGTTGACTGAAGCTTTCTTT. Protein sequence: CASSFRTGGALTEAFF.

The chain employs TRBV4-1 and TRBJ1-2; D possibly corresponds to TRBD1 (6 bases). The CDR3 runs 16 residues. Trimming removed 0 bases from V and 4 bases from J, with 15 bases in between. Germline loops: CDR1 MGHRA, CDR2 YSYEKL. As DNA, the CDR3 is TGCGCCAGCAGCCAAGATCCAACCCCCAGGGGCTATGGCTACACCTTC. Translation: CASSQDPTPRGYGYTF.

V usage is TRBV5-6 and J usage is TRBJ1-2; 8 nucleotides match TRBD1. The junction had 3 bases not matched to a gene; V was cut back by 4 bases and J by 7 bases. The CDR3 contains 12 residues. Germline assignment: CDR1 SGHDT and CDR2 YYEEEE. CDR3 loop: CASSLGQAGYTF. CDR3 coding DNA: TGTGCCAGCAGCCTGGGACAGGCTGGCTACACCTTC.

The rearrangement links TRBV27 to TRBJ1-2; no clear D gene. Deletions cut 2 bases from V and 4 bases from J, with 8 bases between. This CDR3 spans 13 amino acids. CDR1 is MNHEY, CDR2 SMNVEV, per germline (reference sequence). CDR3: CASSLGRLYGYTF. DNA of the CDR3: TGTGCCAGCAGTTTAGGACGGCTCTATGGCTACACCTTC.

A word on this clone: Other DNA sequences within the sample encode an identical CDR3. The chain is built from TRBV9 and TRBJ2-1, with no clear D. The germline V gene encodes CDR1 SGDLS and CDR2 YYNGEE. This CDR3 region has 15 residues. V gave up 0 bases and J gave up 0 bases, with 7 bases separating them. This CDR3 reads CASSVEDSSYNEQFF. In DNA, the CDR3 is TGTGCCAGCAGCGTAGAGGATAGCTCCTACAATGAGCAGTTCTTC.

The sample holds one count of this clone. Mismatch with germline at one junction end may stem from a read error. The rearrangement joins TRBV7-7 to TRBJ2-1; 9 nucleotides agree with TRBD2. The CDR3 sequence is 14 residues long. Germline assignment: CDR1 SSHAT and CDR2 FNYEAQ (reference sequence). The CDR3 is CASSLAGARDEQFF. The CDR3 bases are TGTGCTAGCAGCTTAGCGGGGGCTCGGGATGAGCAGTTCTTC.

This clone was observed once. This sequence joins TRBV15 and TRBJ1-5, with D perhaps TRBD1 (5 bases). Germline assignment: CDR1 LNHNV and CDR2 YYDKDF (reference sequence). The CDR3 is 16 residues long. Trimming shortened V by 4 bases and J by 7 bases, and 20 bases separated the two germline ends. This chain's CDR3 is CATSIEVGQGRQPQHF. CDR3 nucleotide sequence: TGTGCCACCAGCATAGAGGTTGGGCAGGGAAGACAGCCCCAGCATTTT.

The chain employs TRBV27 and TRBJ2-1; D is uncertain. CDR1 is MNHEY and CDR2 is SMNVEV in the germline V gene (reference sequence). The CDR3 runs 16 residues. The germline V and J ends were trimmed by 2 bases and 0 bases, with 11 bases remaining between them. The CDR3 nucleotides read TGTGCCAGCAGTTTAGGACGGATGAGCTCCTACAATGAGCAGTTCTTC. Its translation: CASSLGRMSSYNEQFF.

The rearrangement uses TRBV15 and TRBJ2-5; the D is unclear. In germline, CDR1 is LNHNV, CDR2 YYDKDF (reference sequence). The CDR3 has 13 residues. The germline V and J ends were trimmed by 0 bases and 3 bases, with 5 bases remaining between them. The CDR3 nucleotides read TGTGCCACCAGCAGAGAGTCCAAAGAGACCCAGTACTTC. Its protein is CATSRESKETQYF.

The chain links TRBV28 to TRBJ1-6; perhaps TRBD1 as D (6 bases). Germline CDR1 reads MDHEN; CDR2 reads SYDVKM. CDR3 size: 21 residues. Trimming took 10 bases from V and 1 from J, leaving 32 bases between them. The CDR3 loop is CATRLYTWGLRKRSYNSPLHF. In DNA, the CDR3 is TGTGCCACACGATTATACACGTGGGGGCTTAGAAAAAGGTCCTATAATTCACCCCTCCACTTT.

This clone was recorded once. This CDR3 is CASSSPPENEQFF. For the CDR3, the DNA is TGTGCCAGCAGCTCCCCGCCGGAAAATGAGCAGTTCTTC. This chain uses TRBV5-5 with TRBJ2-1; D ambiguous. Germline CDR1 and CDR2: SGHKS and YYEKEE (reference sequence). CDR3 length: 13 amino acids. Deletions cut 3 bases from V and 7 bases from J, with 11 bases between. The variable domain in full, with the rest retrieved from reference TRBV5-5 and TRBJ2-1, is DAGVTQSPTHLIKTRGQQVTLRCSPISGHKSVSWYQQVLGQGPQFIFQYYEKEERGRGNFPDRFSARQFPNYSSELNVNALLLGDSALYLCASSSPPENEQFFGPGTRLTVL.